This T cell receptor beta chain derives from a study of blood T cell repertoires in COVID-19. Study background: Sites in the United States, Italy and Spain provided acute and convalescent COVID-19 samples.

Trimming cost V 3 bases and J 6 bases, with 12 bases left between them. The CDR3 is made up of 13 amino acids. The data were produced by immunoSEQ multiplex PCR, yet TCRdb's version contains in-frame clones alone and is incomplete. The sample carries about 160,000 clones, approximately 83% recorded once. Sequencing was performed on peripheral blood. The rearrangement joins TRBV5-3 to TRBJ1-2, with a possible D match to TRBD1 (6 bases). TRBV5-3 qualifies as an ORF whose function is uncertain. The sequence was collected from a woman at least 80 years old with active or convalescent COVID-19. The CDR3 here is CARSSDRRHGYTF. For the CDR3, the DNA is TGTGCCAGAAGCTCTGACAGGCGACATGGCTACACCTTC.